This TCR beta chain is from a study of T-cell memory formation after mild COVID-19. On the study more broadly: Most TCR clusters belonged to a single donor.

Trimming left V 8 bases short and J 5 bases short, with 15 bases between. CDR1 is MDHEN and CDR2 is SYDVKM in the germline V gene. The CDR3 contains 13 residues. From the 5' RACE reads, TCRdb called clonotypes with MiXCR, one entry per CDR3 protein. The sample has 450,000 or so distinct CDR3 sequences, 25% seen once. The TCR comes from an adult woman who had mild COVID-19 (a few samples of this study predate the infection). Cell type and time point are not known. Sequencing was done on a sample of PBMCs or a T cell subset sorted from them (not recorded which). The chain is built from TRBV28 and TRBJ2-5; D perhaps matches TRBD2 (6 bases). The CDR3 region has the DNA TGTGCCAGCCGTCCGGCCGCGGGGGAGACCCAGTACTTC. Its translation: CASRPAAGETQYF.